This T cell receptor (beta chain) was sequenced for a study of blood T cell repertoires in COVID-19. About the research overall: From T cells, B-cell-depleted T cells, or PBMCs came the material, which was cDNA or gDNA.

The germline gives CDR1 GTSNPN, CDR2 SVGIG (reference sequence). The CDR3 consists of 14 residues. V was shortened by 2 bases and J by 2 bases, with 13 bases between the two germline ends. In the original processing: Reference gene primer amplification yielded estimated nucleated cell counts. Assay: immunoSEQ multiplex PCR; the TCRdb copy retains only in-frame clones and omits some. V, J and clone size are taken as reported in that table, and D and trimming were inferred from the DNA itself. The repertoire holds some 380,000 clones, 87% seen once, with 1.3% in the top ten. Clinical histories supplied by participants themselves formed the basis of cohort assignment.

This receptor was taken from a man aged 25 to 40 who had recovered from COVID-19. Sequencing was carried out using PBMCs or T cells enriched from blood (not recorded which). The rearrangement links TRBV30 to TRBJ2-7, with a tentative D call TRBD1 (6 bases). CDR3 DNA sequence: TGTGCCTGGAGTACCGTGGCAGGGGCCTACGAGCAGTACTTC. Its protein product is CAWSTVAGAYEQYF.